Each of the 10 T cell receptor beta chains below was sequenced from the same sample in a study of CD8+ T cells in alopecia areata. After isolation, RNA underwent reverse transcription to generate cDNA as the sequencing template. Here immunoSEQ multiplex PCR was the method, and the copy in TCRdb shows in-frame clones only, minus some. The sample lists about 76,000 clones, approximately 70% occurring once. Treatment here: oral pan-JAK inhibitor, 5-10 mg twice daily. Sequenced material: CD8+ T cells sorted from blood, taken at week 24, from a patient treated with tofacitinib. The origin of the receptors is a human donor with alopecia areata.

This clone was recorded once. CDR3 sequence: CASSLGTSGSTDTQYF. The DNA for the CDR3 is TGTGCCAGCAGTTTAGGGACTAGCGGGAGCACAGATACGCAGTATTTT. The chain employs TRBV27 and TRBJ2-3; TRBD2 matches at 12 bases. Germline assignment: CDR1 MNHEY and CDR2 SMNVEV (reference sequence). Trimming removed 2 bases from V and 0 bases from J; junction bases left unmatched: 0. The CDR3 consists of 16 residues.

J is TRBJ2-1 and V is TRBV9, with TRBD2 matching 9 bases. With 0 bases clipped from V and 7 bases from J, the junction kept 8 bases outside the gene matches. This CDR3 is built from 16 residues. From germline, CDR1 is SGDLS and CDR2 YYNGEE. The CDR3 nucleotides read TGTGCCAGCAGCGTAGGTGGGCGGGAGGGCCATAATGAGCAGTTCTTC. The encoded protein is CASSVGGREGHNEQFF.

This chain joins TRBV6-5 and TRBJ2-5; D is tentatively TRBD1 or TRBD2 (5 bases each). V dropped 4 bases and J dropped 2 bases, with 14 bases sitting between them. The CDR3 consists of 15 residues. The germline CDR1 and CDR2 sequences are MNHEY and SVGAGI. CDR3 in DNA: TGTGCCAGCAGTTGCTGCTGGGGGTATCAAGAGACCCAGTACTTC. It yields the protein CASSCCWGYQETQYF.

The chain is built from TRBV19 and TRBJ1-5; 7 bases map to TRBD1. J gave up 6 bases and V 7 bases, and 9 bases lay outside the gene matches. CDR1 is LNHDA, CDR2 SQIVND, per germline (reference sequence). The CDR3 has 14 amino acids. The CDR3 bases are TGTGCCAGTAATGACAGGGAAGGGATTCAGCCCCAGCATTTT. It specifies CASNDREGIQPQHF. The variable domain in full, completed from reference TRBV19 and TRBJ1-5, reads DGGITQSPKYLFRKEGQNVTLSCEQNLNHDAMYWYRQDPGQGLRLIYYSQIVNDFQKGDIAEGYSVSREKKESFPLTVTSAQKNPTAFYLCASNDREGIQPQHFGDGTRLSIL.

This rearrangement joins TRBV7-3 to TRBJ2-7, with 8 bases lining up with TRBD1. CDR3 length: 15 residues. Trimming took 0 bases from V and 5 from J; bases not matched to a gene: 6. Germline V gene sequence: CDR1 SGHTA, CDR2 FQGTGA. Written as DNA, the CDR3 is TGTGCCAGCAGCTTAACTGGACAGGGAAACCACGAGCAGTACTTC. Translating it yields CASSLTGQGNHEQYF.

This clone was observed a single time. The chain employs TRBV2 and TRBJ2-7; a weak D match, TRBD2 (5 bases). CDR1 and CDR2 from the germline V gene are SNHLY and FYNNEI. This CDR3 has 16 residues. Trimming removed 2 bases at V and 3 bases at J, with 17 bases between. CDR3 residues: CASSERGMGIGYEQYF. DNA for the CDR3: TGTGCCAGCAGTGAACGGGGTATGGGGATAGGCTACGAGCAGTACTTC.

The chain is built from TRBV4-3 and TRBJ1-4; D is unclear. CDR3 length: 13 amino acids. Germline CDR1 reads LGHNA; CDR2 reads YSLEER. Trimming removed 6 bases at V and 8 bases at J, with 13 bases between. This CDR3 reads CASRPDTGEKLFF. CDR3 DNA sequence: TGCGCCAGCAGACCGGATACGGGGGAAAAACTGTTTTTT.

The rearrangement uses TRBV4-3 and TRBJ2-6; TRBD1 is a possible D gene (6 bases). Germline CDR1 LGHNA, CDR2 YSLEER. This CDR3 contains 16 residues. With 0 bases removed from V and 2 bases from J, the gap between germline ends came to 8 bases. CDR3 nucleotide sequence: TGCGCCAGCAGCCAAGATCGGGACACTGGGGCCAACGTCCTGACTTTC. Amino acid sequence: CASSQDRDTGANVLTF.

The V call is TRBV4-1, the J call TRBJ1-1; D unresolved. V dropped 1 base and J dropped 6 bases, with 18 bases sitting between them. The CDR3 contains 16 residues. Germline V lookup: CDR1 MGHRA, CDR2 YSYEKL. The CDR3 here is CASSQGLPLYRAEAFF. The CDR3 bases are TGCGCCAGCAGCCAAGGACTGCCCCTGTATCGGGCTGAAGCTTTCTTT.

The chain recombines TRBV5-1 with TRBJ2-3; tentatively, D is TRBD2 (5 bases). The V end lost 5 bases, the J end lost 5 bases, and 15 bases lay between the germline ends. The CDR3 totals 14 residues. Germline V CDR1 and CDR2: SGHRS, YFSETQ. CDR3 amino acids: CASSDGGVGDTQYF. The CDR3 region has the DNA TGCGCCAGCAGTGATGGAGGAGTGGGAGATACGCAGTATTTT.